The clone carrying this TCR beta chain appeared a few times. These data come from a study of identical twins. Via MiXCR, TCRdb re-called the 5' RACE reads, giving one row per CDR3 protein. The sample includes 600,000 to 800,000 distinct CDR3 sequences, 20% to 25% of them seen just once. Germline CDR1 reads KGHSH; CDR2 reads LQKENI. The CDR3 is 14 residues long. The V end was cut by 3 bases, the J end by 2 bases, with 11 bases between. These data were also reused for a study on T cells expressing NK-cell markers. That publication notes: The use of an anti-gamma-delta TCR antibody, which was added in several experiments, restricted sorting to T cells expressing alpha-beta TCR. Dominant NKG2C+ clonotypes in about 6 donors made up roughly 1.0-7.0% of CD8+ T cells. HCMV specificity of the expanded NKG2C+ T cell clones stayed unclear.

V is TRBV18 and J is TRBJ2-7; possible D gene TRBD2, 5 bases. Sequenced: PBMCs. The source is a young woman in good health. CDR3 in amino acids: CASSPSAAAYEQYF. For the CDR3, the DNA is TGTGCCAGCTCACCGTCGGCAGCGGCCTACGAGCAGTACTTC.